The next 5 T cell receptor beta chains were all read from a single sample in a study of cytomegalovirus exposure and HLA in healthy donors. The PCR ran on 60 Vbeta and 13 Jbeta primers. Assay: immunoSEQ multiplex PCR; the TCRdb copy retains only in-frame clones and omits some. Of about 130,000 clones in the sample, under 85% are singletons; the top ten hold about 6%. The sequenced sample was PBMCs. These receptors all stem from a woman aged 45-60 years in good health and CMV-seropositive.

This chain links TRBV18 with TRBJ2-1; 8 bases line up with TRBD1. Trimming removed 6 bases from V and 9 bases from J; junction bases left unmatched: 16. Per germline, CDR1 KGHSH and CDR2 LQKENI. The CDR3 covers 16 residues. This CDR3 is CASSPPDRGPIGEQFF. CDR3 sequence (DNA): TGTGCCAGCTCGCCGCCCGACAGGGGTCCCATTGGTGAGCAGTTCTTC.

This clone turned up a few times. The chain is built from TRBV20-1 and TRBJ2-7; no definite D call. The CDR3 spans 11 residues. Trimming cost V 7 bases and J 5 bases, with 12 bases left between them. Germline V gene sequence: CDR1 DFQATT, CDR2 SNEGSKA (reference sequence). The CDR3, as DNA: TGCAGTGTGTCCCTCGGTCACGAGCAGTACTTC. The encoded protein is CSVSLGHEQYF.

The V call is TRBV2, the J call TRBJ1-5; 7 nucleotides align to TRBD1. With V trimmed by 4 bases and J by 3 bases, 6 bases remained unmatched. The CDR3 is 15 amino acids. Per germline, CDR1 SNHLY and CDR2 FYNNEI. The CDR3 protein is CASSGSGGLNQPQHF. Here the CDR3 DNA reads TGTGCCAGCAGTGGGTCAGGGGGACTCAATCAGCCCCAGCATTTT.

The CDR3 protein is CASSPAGAKNIQYF. The DNA of the CDR3 is TGTGCCAGCAGTCCGGCGGGGGCCAAAAACATTCAGTACTTC. The genes are TRBV6-5 and TRBJ2-4; a weak D match, TRBD2 (6 bases). In germline, CDR1 is MNHEY, CDR2 SVGAGI. This CDR3 comprises 14 residues. V lost 5 bases and J lost 1, with 9 bases in between.

This clone was counted only a few times. The chain employs TRBV5-4 and TRBJ1-1; D may be TRBD1 (6 bases). The CDR3 is 14 residues long. The V end was cut by 3 bases, the J end by 3 bases, with 12 bases between. Germline-derived CDR1 and CDR2 are SGHNT and YYREEE (reference sequence). The CDR3 protein is CASSSTGMDTEAFF. CDR3 nucleotide sequence: TGTGCCAGCAGCTCTACAGGGATGGACACTGAAGCTTTCTTT.